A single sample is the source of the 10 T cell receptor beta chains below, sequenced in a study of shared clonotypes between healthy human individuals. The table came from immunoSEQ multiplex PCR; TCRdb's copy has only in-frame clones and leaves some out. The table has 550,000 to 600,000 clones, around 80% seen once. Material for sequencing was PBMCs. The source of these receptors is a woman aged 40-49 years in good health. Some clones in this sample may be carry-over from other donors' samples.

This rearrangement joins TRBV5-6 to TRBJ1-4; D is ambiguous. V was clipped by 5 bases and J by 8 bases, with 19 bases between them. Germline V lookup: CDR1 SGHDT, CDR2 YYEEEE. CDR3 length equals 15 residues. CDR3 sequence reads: CASSRRQVLDEKLFF. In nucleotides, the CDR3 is TGTGCCAGCAGTCGACGTCAGGTTTTGGACGAAAAACTGTTTTTT.

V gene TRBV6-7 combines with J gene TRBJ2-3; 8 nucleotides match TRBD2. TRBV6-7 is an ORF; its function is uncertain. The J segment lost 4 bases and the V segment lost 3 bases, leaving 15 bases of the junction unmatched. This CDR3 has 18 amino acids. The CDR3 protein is CASSYPSQRERGADTQYF. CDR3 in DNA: TGTGCCAGCAGTTATCCTTCTCAGCGGGAGAGGGGCGCAGATACGCAGTATTTT.

The CDR3 nucleotides read TGTGCCAGCAGTGTGGGCTCCCGTTCGTCAGATACGCAGTATTTT. As protein: CASSVGSRSSDTQYF. The gene calls are TRBV2 and TRBJ2-3; D not certain. This CDR3 has 15 amino acids. The germline V gene encodes CDR1 SNHLY and CDR2 FYNNEI. V lost 4 bases and J 4 bases, leaving 15 bases between the germline ends.

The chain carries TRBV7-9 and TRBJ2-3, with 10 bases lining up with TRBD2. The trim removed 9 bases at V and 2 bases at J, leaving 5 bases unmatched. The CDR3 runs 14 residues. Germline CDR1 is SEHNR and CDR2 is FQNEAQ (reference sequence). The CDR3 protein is CASTLAGVTDTQYF. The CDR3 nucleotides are TGTGCCAGTACCCTAGCGGGAGTCACAGATACGCAGTATTTT.

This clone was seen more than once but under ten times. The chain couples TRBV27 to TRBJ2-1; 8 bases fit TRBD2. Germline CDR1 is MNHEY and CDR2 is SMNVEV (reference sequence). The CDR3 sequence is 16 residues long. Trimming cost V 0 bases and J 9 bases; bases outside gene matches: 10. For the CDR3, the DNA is TGTGCCAGCAGTTTATCGAGACTAGCGTTGGGGGGTGAGCAGTTCTTC. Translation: CASSLSRLALGGEQFF.

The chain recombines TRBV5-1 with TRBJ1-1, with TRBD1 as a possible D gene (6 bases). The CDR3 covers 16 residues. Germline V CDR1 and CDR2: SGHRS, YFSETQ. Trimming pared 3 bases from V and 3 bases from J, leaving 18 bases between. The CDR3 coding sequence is TGCGCCAGCAGCTCCTTCCGGGGGCAGAGGGACACTGAAGCTTTCTTT. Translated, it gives CASSSFRGQRDTEAFF.

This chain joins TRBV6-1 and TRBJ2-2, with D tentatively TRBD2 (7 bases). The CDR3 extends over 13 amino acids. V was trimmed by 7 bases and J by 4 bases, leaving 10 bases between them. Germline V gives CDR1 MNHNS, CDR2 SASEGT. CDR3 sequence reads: CASKGGGTGELFF. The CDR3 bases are TGTGCCAGCAAGGGAGGGGGCACCGGGGAGCTGTTTTTT.

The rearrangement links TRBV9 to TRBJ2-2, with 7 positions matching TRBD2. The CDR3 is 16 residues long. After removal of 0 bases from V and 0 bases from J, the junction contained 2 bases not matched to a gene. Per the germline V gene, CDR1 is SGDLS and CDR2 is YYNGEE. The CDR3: CASSVGSGANTGELFF. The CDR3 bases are TGTGCCAGCAGCGTAGGAAGCGGGGCGAACACCGGGGAGCTGTTTTTT.

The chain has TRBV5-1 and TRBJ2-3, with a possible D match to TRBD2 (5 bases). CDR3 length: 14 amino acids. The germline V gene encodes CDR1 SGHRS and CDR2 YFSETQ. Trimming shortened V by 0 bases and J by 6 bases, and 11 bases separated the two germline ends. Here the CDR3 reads CASSLDTSGDTQYF. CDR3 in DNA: TGCGCCAGCAGCTTGGACACTAGTGGTGATACGCAGTATTTT.

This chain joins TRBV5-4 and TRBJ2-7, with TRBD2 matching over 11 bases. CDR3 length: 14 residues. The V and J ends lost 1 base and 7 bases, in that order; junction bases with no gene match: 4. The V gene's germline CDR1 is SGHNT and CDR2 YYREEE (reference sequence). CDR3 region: CASSLLAGGEEQYF. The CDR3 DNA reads TGTGCCAGCAGCTTGCTAGCGGGAGGTGAAGAGCAGTACTTC.